This T cell receptor (beta chain) was sequenced for a study of blood T cell repertoires in COVID-19. The overall study: The United States, Italy and Spain provided the acute and convalescent COVID-19 samples.

Under the authors' procedure: Nucleated cell number was recorded as an estimate derived from reference gene primer amplification. Libraries were prepared by immunoSEQ multiplex PCR; TCRdb keeps only in-frame clonotypes and omits some of them. That table gives V, J and clone size, and the DNA gave D and trimming. The data contain 500,000 or so clones, around 90% of them singletons. Per the germline V gene, CDR1 is SGHVS and CDR2 is FQNEAQ. The CDR3 extends over 15 amino acids. With 5 bases removed from V and 0 bases from J, the gap between germline ends came to 13 bases. This clone was detected once. Recruitment covered about 26 US areas and drew participants whose ages spanned roughly 18 to 95 years. Self-reported history from a screening survey and questionnaire set each donor's cohort.

The V gene is TRBV7-8, the J gene TRBJ1-2; D unclear. This clonotype was obtained from a woman aged 18-30 years who had recovered from COVID-19. The source material was PBMCs or T cells enriched from blood (not recorded which). DNA for the CDR3: TGTGCCAGCAGCCCCTGGGCAGAGTCTAACTATGGCTACACCTTC. Its translation is CASSPWAESNYGYTF. Based on the CDR3 plus reference TRBV7-8 and TRBJ1-2, the full variable domain is GAGVSQSPRYKVAKRGQDVALRCDPISGHVSLFWYQQALGQGPEFLTYFQNEAQLDKSGLPSDRFFAERPEGSVSTLKIQRTQQEDSAVYLCASSPWAESNYGYTFGSGTRLTVV.